These 16 T cell receptor beta chains originate from one sample sequenced in a study of TIL therapy for anti-PD-1-resistant metastatic lung cancer. The immunoSEQ assay was v3. Assay: immunoSEQ multiplex PCR; the TCRdb copy retains only in-frame clones and omits some. The data contain tens of thousands of clones, about two thirds of them seen just once; the ten biggest clones take up just under 2%. Time point: pre-treatment sample, taken before nivolumab and TIL therapy. This material consisted of blood, taken at baseline. These receptor sequences come from a person aged 25-80 years with non-small cell lung cancer.

The chain is built from TRBV7-9 and TRBJ1-1; 9 bases are shared with TRBD1. Looked up from germline, CDR1 is SEHNR and CDR2 is FQNEAQ (reference sequence). The V segment lost 5 bases and the J segment 6 bases; nucleotides outside the gene matches: 7. CDR3 length: 14 amino acids. CDR3 sequence (DNA): TGTGCCAGCAGCCCTACAGGGGGCGGTTCTGAAGCTTTCTTT. This codes for CASSPTGGGSEAFF.

This rearrangement joins TRBV24-1 to TRBJ2-1, with TRBD1 matching 10 bases. The V gene end was trimmed by 9 bases and the J gene end by 7 bases; junction bases not matched to a gene: 8. From germline, CDR1 is KGHDR and CDR2 SFDVKD. This CDR3 contains 14 residues. In DNA, the CDR3 is TGTGCCACCTCGGACAGGGGGTTCGGGAATGAGCAGTTCTTC. Translated: CATSDRGFGNEQFF.

The CDR3 sequence: CATSAASGAQETQYF. DNA for the CDR3: TGTGCCACCAGTGCCGCTAGCGGGGCTCAAGAGACCCAGTACTTC. The genes are TRBV24-1 and TRBJ2-5, with TRBD2 matching over 9 bases. This CDR3 spans 15 amino acids. CDR1 is KGHDR and CDR2 is SFDVKD in the germline V gene. With 5 bases clipped from V and 2 bases from J, the junction kept 5 bases outside the gene matches.

In its sample, this clone was seen a few times. One end of the junction fails to match germline, which may point to a read error. This sequence joins TRBV2 and TRBJ2-7, with 7 bases fitting TRBD2. The CDR3 length is 13 residues. Germline V gene data show CDR1 as SNHLY and CDR2 as FYNNEI. The chain's CDR3 is CASSEALRLAALF. CDR3 bases: TGTGCCAGCAGTGAAGCGCTTCGGCTAGCGGCCCTCTTC.

The table lists this clone with a count of one. The V call is TRBV29-1, the J call TRBJ1-4; perhaps TRBD1 as D (6 bases). V shed 2 bases and J shed 6 bases, with 10 bases lying between them. Germline V gene sequence: CDR1 SQVTM, CDR2 ANQGSEA. The CDR3 covers 13 residues. This CDR3 reads CSVEKGGDEKLFF. CDR3 coding DNA: TGCAGCGTTGAAAAGGGGGGGGATGAAAAACTGTTTTTT. The full variable domain, in which reference TRBV29-1 and TRBJ1-4 provide the parts outside the CDR3, is SAVISQKPSRDICQRGTSLTIQCQVDSQVTMMFWYRQQPGQSLTLIATANQGSEATYESGFVIDKFPISRPNLTFSTLTVSNMSPEDSSIYLCSVEKGGDEKLFFGSGTQLSVL.

CDR3 sequence reads: CASSEAIGDRSLYGYTF. In DNA, the CDR3 is TGTGCCAGCAGTGAAGCGATTGGTGACAGGAGCCTCTATGGCTACACCTTC. The chain recombines TRBV6-1 with TRBJ1-2, with D tentatively TRBD1 (6 bases). V lost 0 bases to trimming and J lost 4 bases, with 18 bases between them. The CDR3 sequence is 17 residues long. The germline gives CDR1 MNHNS, CDR2 SASEGT.

The chain carries TRBV30 and TRBJ1-2; TRBD1 agrees at 8 bases. Looked up from germline, CDR1 is GTSNPN and CDR2 is SVGIG (reference sequence). Trimming took 2 bases from V and 7 from J; bases not matched to a gene: 15. This CDR3 has 16 residues. The CDR3 DNA follows: TGTGCCTGGAGTAGGGTTCGGGACAGGACCTTCGGTGGCTACACCTTC. Protein product: CAWSRVRDRTFGGYTF.

This clone was observed a handful of times. This chain connects TRBV12-3 or TRBV12-4 to TRBJ2-2; D is uncertain. Trimming removed 2 bases from V and 9 bases from J, with 7 bases in between. This CDR3 has 12 residues. The CDR3 sequence is CASSLLIWELFF. CDR3 nucleotide sequence: TGTGCCAGCAGTTTATTAATATGGGAGCTGTTTTTT.

V and J are TRBV5-1 and TRBJ2-1; tentatively, D is TRBD2 (5 bases). Germline V gives CDR1 SGHRS, CDR2 YFSETQ. Trimming took 1 base from V and 6 from J, leaving 11 bases between them. CDR3 length: 14 amino acids. Here the CDR3 reads CASSLYGSGNEQFF. In DNA, the CDR3 is TGCGCCAGCAGCTTGTATGGAAGCGGCAATGAGCAGTTCTTC.

The chain links TRBV18 to TRBJ1-2, with D possibly TRBD1 on 5 matching bases. Germline V CDR1 and CDR2: KGHSH, LQKENI. V dropped 2 bases and J dropped 2 bases, with 6 bases sitting between them. The CDR3 loop spans 13 amino acids. The CDR3 here is CASSPGANYGYTF. CDR3 nucleotides: TGTGCCAGCTCACCAGGGGCGAACTATGGCTACACCTTC. Full variable domain (rest looked up from reference TRBV18 and TRBJ1-2): NAGVMQNPRHLVRRRGQEARLRCSPMKGHSHVYWYRQLPEEGLKFMVYLQKENIIDESGMPKERFSAEFPKEGPSILRIQQVVRGDSAAYFCASSPGANYGYTFGSGTRLTVV.

This clone appeared once. CDR3 sequence reads: CASSESPTGSYNEQFF. Here the CDR3 DNA reads TGTGCCAGCAGTGAAAGCCCGACAGGGTCCTACAATGAGCAGTTCTTC. V is TRBV6-1 and J is TRBJ2-1; the match to TRBD1 covers 7 bases. This CDR3 spans 16 amino acids. The ends lost 2 bases at V and 1 base at J; junction bases unmatched: 5. CDR1 MNHNS and CDR2 SASEGT come from the germline V gene.

The genes are TRBV14 and TRBJ2-1; weak D call: TRBD2 (5 bases). The length of the CDR3 is 16 residues. Germline V CDR1 and CDR2: SGHDN, FVKESK. The V and J ends lost 0 bases and 4 bases respectively, with 13 bases between them. DNA of the CDR3: TGTGCCAGCAGCCAAGATTCGGGGATTTTGTACAATGAGCAGTTCTTC. Amino acids: CASSQDSGILYNEQFF.

The chain links TRBV4-3 to TRBJ1-1; D perhaps matches TRBD1 (6 bases). The CDR3 is made up of 16 amino acids. Per the germline V gene, CDR1 is LGHNA and CDR2 is YSLEER. V was trimmed by 3 bases and J by 3 bases, leaving 17 bases between them. CDR3 sequence (DNA): TGCGCCAGCAGCCACGAACTGGGGGGGCCGGACACTGAAGCTTTCTTT. Amino acid sequence: CASSHELGGPDTEAFF.

This chain links TRBV5-1 with TRBJ2-1, with D maybe TRBD2 (6 bases). Germline CDR1 SGHRS, CDR2 YFSETQ. This CDR3 spans 17 amino acids. Trimming stripped 0 bases from V and 0 bases from J, with 13 bases between. CDR3 bases: TGCGCCAGCAGCTTGGTCGGGGGAATGAGCTCCTACAATGAGCAGTTCTTC. Its protein product is CASSLVGGMSSYNEQFF.

The J gene is TRBJ1-4, the V gene TRBV10-3; a possible D gene is TRBD1 (6 bases). Trimming pared 6 bases from V and 7 bases from J, leaving 15 bases between. Germline V CDR1 and CDR2: ENHRY, SYGVKD. CDR3 length equals 14 residues. The CDR3 nucleotides read TGTGCCATCAGGGGGGACACCGGCTCTGAAAAACTGTTTTTT. It specifies CAIRGDTGSEKLFF.

This clone was seen more than once but under ten times. V is TRBV5-1 and J is TRBJ2-5; D gene ambiguous. The CDR3 sequence is 13 residues long. Germline-derived CDR1 and CDR2 are SGHRS and YFSETQ. V lost 0 bases to trimming and J lost 4 bases, with 7 bases between them. The CDR3: CASSLGEIETQYF. The DNA of the CDR3 is TGCGCCAGCAGCTTGGGGGAAATAGAGACCCAGTACTTC.